The 21 T cell receptor beta chains listed next were all sequenced from one sample in a study of T-cell reconstitution after alpha-beta-depleted transplantation in children. TCRbeta library preparation incorporated unique molecular identifiers. From the PCR reads, TCRdb called clonotypes with MiXCR, one entry per CDR3 protein. Of 90,000 to 130,000 distinct CDR3 sequences in the sample, 10% were seen once. This sample comprised PBMCs, obtained before TCRalphabeta/CD19-depleted stem cell transplant. The receptors here all came from a boy under 10 years old with acute lymphoblastic leukemia, due to receive a stem cell transplant.

There are a few counts of this clonotype. The chain links TRBV29-1 to TRBJ2-1; the match to TRBD1 covers 9 bases. CDR1 and CDR2 (germline): SQVTM, ANQGSEA. Trimming took 7 bases from V and 7 from J; bases not matched to a gene: 5. The CDR3 is 12 residues long. For the CDR3, the DNA is TGCAGCGGGAAACAGGGGGCGAATGAGCAGTTCTTC. Translation: CSGKQGANEQFF.

The V and J genes are TRBV29-1 and TRBJ1-3; no clear D gene. This CDR3 comprises 11 residues. V shed 3 bases and J shed 2 bases, with 2 bases lying between them. From germline, CDR1 is SQVTM and CDR2 ANQGSEA. CDR3 sequence (DNA): TGCAGCGTTGATGCTGGAAACACCATATATTTT. It translates to CSVDAGNTIYF.

The chain uses TRBV7-8 and TRBJ2-1; D not resolved. The length of the CDR3 is 15 residues. V lost 1 base to trimming and J lost 1 base, with 8 bases between them. Per the germline V gene, CDR1 is SGHVS and CDR2 is FQNEAQ. The CDR3, as DNA: TGTGCCAGCAGCTTAGTAGGGTTTTCCTACAATGAGCAGTTCTTC. Translation gives CASSLVGFSYNEQFF.

Turning to this clonotype: Germline is not matched at one junction end, which may reflect a read error. The rearrangement joins TRBV20-1 to TRBJ1-6; D possibly corresponds to TRBD1 (6 bases). CDR3 size: 16 residues. The germline V gene has CDR1 DFQATT and CDR2 SNEGSKA (reference sequence). The CDR3 DNA follows: TGCTGTGCTAGAGATCCGGGCCAGGGGCAAGGGTCACCCCTCCACTTT. Its translation: CCARDPGQGQGSPLHF.

The chain joins TRBV30 to TRBJ2-7; D may match TRBD1 or TRBD2 (6 bases each). Trimming cost V 5 bases and J 6 bases, with 17 bases left between them. This CDR3 spans 13 amino acids. Germline V gene lookup returns CDR1 GTSNPN and CDR2 SVGIG (reference sequence). The CDR3 here is CAWGISRGGEQYF. CDR3 DNA: TGTGCCTGGGGGATCTCCAGGGGAGGCGAGCAGTACTTC.

This clonotype came up many times. The chain carries TRBV12-3 or TRBV12-4 and TRBJ2-2; 13 bases align to TRBD2. J gave up 5 bases and V 2 bases, and 8 bases lay outside the gene matches. The CDR3 totals 18 residues. In DNA form, the CDR3 reads TGTGCCAGCAGTTTATATCAGGGACTAGCGGGAAAAACCGGGGAGCTGTTTTTT. Translating it yields CASSLYQGLAGKTGELFF.

The CDR3 DNA reads as TGCGCCAGCAGCTTTGGGGGGACAGGTGTTACTGAAGCTTTCTTT. It yields the protein CASSFGGTGVTEAFF. The J gene is TRBJ1-1, the V gene TRBV5-1; 8 nucleotides match TRBD1. Per germline, CDR1 SGHRS and CDR2 YFSETQ. Trimming removed 2 bases from V and 5 bases from J; junction bases left unmatched: 8. The CDR3 is 15 residues long. Based on the CDR3 plus reference TRBV5-1 and TRBJ1-1, the full variable domain is KAGVTQTPRYLIKTRGQQVTLSCSPISGHRSVSWYQQTPGQGLQFLFEYFSETQRNKGNFPGRFSGRQFSNSRSEMNVSTLELGDSALYLCASSFGGTGVTEAFFGQGTRLTVV.

This clonotype was observed a handful of times. The chain links TRBV25-1 to TRBJ2-3; 11 bases map to TRBD2. CDR1 and CDR2 (germline): MGHDK, SYGVNS. V lost 3 bases and J lost 8; bases outside the gene matches: 13. CDR3 size: 17 residues. CDR3 sequence: CASSDLRGLAESGTQYF. CDR3 sequence (DNA): TGTGCCAGCAGTGACCTTCGGGGACTAGCGGAGTCGGGTACGCAGTATTTT.

A few counts support this clonotype. This chain joins TRBV20-1 and TRBJ1-5, with D perhaps TRBD1 (5 bases). Germline-derived CDR1 and CDR2 are DFQATT and SNEGSKA (reference sequence). V was pared by 0 bases and J by 11 bases, with 14 bases between. The CDR3 is made up of 13 amino acids. The CDR3 reads CSARETGYGAQHF. CDR3 coding DNA: TGCAGTGCTAGAGAAACAGGTTACGGGGCCCAGCATTTT.

The chain uses TRBV21-1 and TRBJ1-1; the table gives TRBD1 as D, unverified against the DNA. TRBV21-1 is a pseudogene segment. This CDR3 is 14 amino acids long. The CDR3 reads CASSKWGGSTEAFF. The CDR3 DNA is TGTGCCAGCAGCAAATGGGGGGGGAGCACTGAAGCTTTCTTT.

The chain is built from TRBV24-1 and TRBJ2-3, with TRBD1 as a possible D gene (6 bases). The germline V gene has CDR1 KGHDR and CDR2 SFDVKD. The V end lost 1 base, the J end lost 6 bases, and 13 bases lay between the germline ends. The CDR3 extends over 15 amino acids. DNA of the CDR3: TGTGCCACCAGTGATTTTGGGGCCCAGGGGGATACGCAGTATTTT. Translation: CATSDFGAQGDTQYF.

This sequence joins TRBV14 and TRBJ2-6; unclear D gene. This CDR3 spans 15 amino acids. V lost 4 bases and J lost 0, with 7 bases in between. Germline assignment: CDR1 SGHDN and CDR2 FVKESK. Written as DNA, the CDR3 is TGTGCCAGCAGCCCTACGCCCTCTGGGGCCAACGTCCTGACTTTC. This codes for CASSPTPSGANVLTF.

This clonotype came up a few times. The chain has TRBV7-9 and TRBJ2-1; a weak D match, TRBD2 (6 bases). The V and J ends lost 7 bases and 8 bases respectively, with 15 bases between them. This CDR3 has 13 amino acids. Germline loops: CDR1 SEHNR, CDR2 FQNEAQ (reference sequence). Here the CDR3 reads CASMRGTLHEQFF. The CDR3 coding sequence is TGTGCCAGCATGCGGGGTACTCTCCATGAGCAGTTCTTC. The entire variable domain, with the rest obtained from reference TRBV7-9 and TRBJ2-1, is as follows: DTGVSQNPRHKITKRGQNVTFRCDPISEHNRLYWYRQTLGQGPEFLTYFQNEAQLEKSRLLSDRFSAERPKGSFSTLEIQRTEQGDSAMYLCASMRGTLHEQFFGPGTRLTVL.

This clonotype was detected many times. This sequence joins TRBV5-1 and TRBJ2-7, with a tentative D call TRBD1 (6 bases). Trimming stripped 4 bases from V and 3 bases from J, with 17 bases between. The CDR3 is made up of 15 amino acids. Germline V gene data show CDR1 as SGHRS and CDR2 as YFSETQ. The chain's CDR3 is CASSLKGDPVYEQYF. CDR3 in DNA: TGCGCCAGCAGCCTGAAGGGGGACCCCGTCTACGAGCAGTACTTC.

This clonotype was found a few times. This chain connects TRBV2 to TRBJ2-2; weak D call: TRBD2 (5 bases). The CDR3 runs to 12 residues. Germline V lookup: CDR1 SNHLY, CDR2 FYNNEI. V dropped 9 bases and J dropped 3 bases, with 8 bases sitting between them. Written as DNA, the CDR3 is TGTGCCAGTAGGACTTACACCGGGGAGCTGTTTTTT. Its protein is CASRTYTGELFF.

The chain combines TRBV7-8 with TRBJ2-3, with 7 nucleotides matching TRBD2. With 4 bases clipped from V and 3 bases from J, the junction kept 16 bases outside the gene matches. This CDR3 region has 18 residues. Germline CDR1 SGHVS, CDR2 FQNEAQ. CDR3 region: CASSSVGGGQSLTDTQYF. CDR3 nucleotide sequence: TGTGCCAGCAGCTCCGTGGGGGGAGGGCAAAGTTTAACAGATACGCAGTATTTT.

The CDR3 DNA reads TGCGCCACTGGGACCCGTGGGGAGACCCAGTACTTC. This codes for CATGTRGETQYF. This chain connects TRBV5-1 to TRBJ2-5, with D perhaps TRBD1 or TRBD2 (5 bases each). Looked up from germline, CDR1 is SGHRS and CDR2 is YFSETQ. This CDR3 has 12 amino acids. Trimming took 9 bases from V and 5 from J, leaving 14 bases between them.

The V gene is TRBV7-2, the J gene TRBJ1-5, with D hard to call. Germline V gives CDR1 SGHTA, CDR2 FQGNSA. This CDR3 has 14 residues. V was clipped by 7 bases and J by 1 base, with 11 bases between them. CDR3 region: CASKLMGSNQPQHF. CDR3 DNA sequence: TGTGCCAGCAAGCTAATGGGGAGCAATCAGCCCCAGCATTTT.

The rearrangement links TRBV7-9 to TRBJ2-7; 7 bases are shared with TRBD1. V lost 4 bases and J lost 5; bases outside the gene matches: 8. The germline gives CDR1 SEHNR, CDR2 FQNEAQ (reference sequence). The CDR3 is 14 residues long. The DNA of the CDR3 is TGTGCCAGCAGCTCCCGAGGGCAGGGGGACGAGCAGTACTTC. Amino acids: CASSSRGQGDEQYF.

In this sample, this clonotype turned up many times. The V gene is TRBV18, the J gene TRBJ1-2, with no clear D. The CDR3 has 12 residues. Per the germline V gene, CDR1 is KGHSH and CDR2 is LQKENI. V shed 3 bases and J shed 8 bases, with 10 bases lying between them. CDR3 DNA sequence: TGTGCCAGCTCACCCCCCTCGGCCGGCTACACCTTC. Its translation: CASSPPSAGYTF.

This clonotype was seen more than once but under ten times. This sequence joins TRBV6-1 and TRBJ2-1; 13 bases are a match to TRBD2. This CDR3 is 18 amino acids long. Germline V gene data show CDR1 as MNHNS and CDR2 as SASEGT. V lost 0 bases, J lost 2 bases, and 4 bases stayed unmatched. CDR3 bases: TGTGCCAGCAGTGAAGCCGCCGGGACTAGCGGGACCTACAATGAGCAGTTCTTC. It codes for CASSEAAGTSGTYNEQFF.